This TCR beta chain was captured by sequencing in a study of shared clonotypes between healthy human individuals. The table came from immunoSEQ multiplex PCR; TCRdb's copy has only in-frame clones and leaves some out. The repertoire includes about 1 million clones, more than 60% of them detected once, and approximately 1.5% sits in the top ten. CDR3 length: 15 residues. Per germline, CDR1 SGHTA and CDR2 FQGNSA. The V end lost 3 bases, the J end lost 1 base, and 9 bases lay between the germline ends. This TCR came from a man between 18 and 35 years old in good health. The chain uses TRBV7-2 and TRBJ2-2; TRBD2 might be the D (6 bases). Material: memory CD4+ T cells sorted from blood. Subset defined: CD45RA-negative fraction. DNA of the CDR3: TGTGCCAGCAGCTTCCGGGAGCAGAACACCGGGGAGCTGTTTTTT. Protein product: CASSFREQNTGELFF. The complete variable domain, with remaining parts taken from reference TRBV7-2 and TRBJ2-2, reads GAGVSQSPSNKVTEKGKDVELRCDPISGHTALYWYRQSLGQGLEFLIYFQGNSAPDKSGLPSDRFSAERTGGSVSTLTIQRTQQEDSAVYLCASSFREQNTGELFFGEGSRLTVL.